This T cell receptor (beta chain) appears in the sequencing data of a study of cytomegalovirus exposure and HLA in healthy donors. Study conclusions and caveats: A later analysis found most CMV-associated TCR beta chains apparently HLA-restricted. TCR beta sequences numbering more than 15,000 were associated with HLA alleles at 0.05 false discovery rate in a later analysis. High specificity and sensitivity for cytomegalovirus status were reported for the classifier. Productive rates of about 87% or about 30% were seen for most TCR beta V segments in an earlier analysis.

This clone was counted once. Its antigen is currently unknown. This PCR relied on a set of 60 Vbeta primers and 13 Jbeta primers. Clones were read by immunoSEQ multiplex PCR, and TCRdb kept only the in-frame ones, dropping some. In the table there are over 85,000 clones, around 82% of which are singletons. This CDR3 region has 14 residues. CDR1 MNHNS and CDR2 SASEGT come from the germline V gene. V was pared by 6 bases and J by 7 bases, with 18 bases between. The source is a man in his forties or fifties in good health and CMV-seropositive. This chain connects TRBV6-1 to TRBJ1-2; D remains unclear. Sequencing was performed on PBMCs. The CDR3: CASSPTSNWAGYTF. The CDR3 DNA follows: TGTGCCAGCAGCCCAACATCCAACTGGGCTGGCTACACCTTC.